The rows below give T cell receptor beta chains drawn from one sample of a study of T cells in Graves' hyperthyroidism and ophthalmopathy. MiXCR was run by TCRdb on the multiplex PCR reads, yielding one entry per CDR3 protein. The sample holds approximately 590,000 distinct CDR3 sequences, around 14% seen once. Source material: blood. The receptor set was obtained from a woman in her twenties or thirties with Graves' hyperthyroidism. Each CDR3 is given with its conserved first and last residue. D genes are given only for firm matches.

>TRBD2|TRBV30
CAWSGAGSLSYEQYF
>NA|TRBV6-1
CASRMLDASTDTQYF
>TRBD1|TRBV12-3/TRBV12-4
CASNVGQGGLKPQHF
>TRBD1|TRBV12-3/TRBV12-4
CASSLEGAPNTEAFF
>NA|TRBV18
CASSALAGTNTGELFF
>NA|TRBV12-5
CASGLGDQPQHF
>NA|TRBV7-9
CASSLHTEAFF
>NA|TRBV11-1
CASSRTASGHSNEQYF
>NA|TRBV9
CASSVYGEDNSPLHF
>NA|TRBV6-2/TRBV6-3
CASSHGTTNNSPLHF
>NA|TRBV7-9
CASSLGTSSYEQYF
>TRBD1|TRBV28
CASRFTDRGADTQYF
>NA|TRBV20-1
CSARKTDTQYF
>NA|TRBV20-1
CSASPLDWSSYNEQFF
>TRBD2|TRBV28
CASSPSGRETQYF
>NA|TRBV6-1
CASSTPEGEQYF
>NA|TRBV28
CASRAEQARSNQPQHF
>NA|TRBV7-3
CASSLIRQSKNNEQFF
>NA|TRBV24-1
CATGAPGGSTDTQYF
>TRBD2|TRBV14
CASSQGLASGSSYNEQFF
>NA|TRBV19
CASSIAGVSYEQYF
>NA|TRBV7-9
CANTPGVSKRETQYF
>NA|TRBV7-2
CASREGLANSYNEQFF